These 11 T cell receptor beta chains came from one sample sequenced in a study of beta chain features in type 1 diabetes. Expressed TCRB transcripts were sequenced because the entire RNA isolate underwent reverse transcription. Assay: immunoSEQ multiplex PCR; the TCRdb copy retains only in-frame clones and omits some. The sample carries approximately 470,000 clones, about 30% recorded once. Input material: naive CD4+ T cells from blood. These receptors were collected from a man between 18 and 29 years old in good health.

As regards this clone: Different DNA sequences within this sample yield the same CDR3. The genes are TRBV23-1 and TRBJ2-2; D is perhaps TRBD2 (5 bases). TRBV23-1 has ORF status, its function being uncertain. V was clipped by 0 bases and J by 6 bases, with 5 bases between them. CDR3 length: 13 amino acids. As DNA, the CDR3 is TGCGCCAGCAGTCAATCGAGGGCCGGGGAGCTGTTTTTT. It encodes CASSQSRAGELFF.

The table lists this clone with a few counts. The V and J genes are TRBV29-1 and TRBJ1-1; 9 bases fit TRBD1. The CDR3 runs 13 residues. Looked up from germline, CDR1 is SQVTM and CDR2 is ANQGSEA. With 2 bases clipped from V and 8 bases from J, the junction kept 6 bases outside the gene matches. CDR3 amino acids: CSVEFGQGLEAFF. The CDR3 coding sequence is TGCAGCGTTGAATTCGGACAGGGGCTCGAAGCTTTCTTT.

Of note for this clone: The junction does not match germline at one end; this may be a read error. The V call is TRBV9, the J call TRBJ2-4, with D perhaps matching TRBD1 (5 bases). The CDR3 is 15 residues long. Per the germline V gene, CDR1 is SGDLS and CDR2 is YYNGEE. The CDR3: CASSVGKTATNIQYF. The CDR3 DNA sequence: TGTGCCAGCAGCGTGGGGAAGACAGCCACAAACATTCAGTACTTC.

This clone was detected once. This chain uses TRBV9 with TRBJ1-2; TRBD1 might be the D (5 bases). This CDR3 contains 14 residues. CDR1 is SGDLS and CDR2 is YYNGEE in the germline V gene. The germline V and J ends were trimmed by 0 bases and 3 bases, with 9 bases remaining between them. The CDR3 region has the DNA TGTGCCAGCAGCGTAGAAATAGGGGACTATGGCTACACCTTC. This translates into CASSVEIGDYGYTF.

For this clone: At the DNA level, this CDR3 is encoded by other sequences in the same sample as well. This sequence joins TRBV30 and TRBJ2-7, with D possibly being TRBD1 (6 bases). Germline V CDR1 and CDR2: GTSNPN, SVGIG (reference sequence). V gave up 3 bases and J gave up 4 bases, with 10 bases separating them. This CDR3 is built from 12 residues. Here the CDR3 DNA reads TGTGCCTGGAGCGCACAGGGATACGAGCAGTACTTC. This sequence encodes CAWSAQGYEQYF.

The rearrangement uses TRBV10-3 and TRBJ2-1; 8 nucleotides agree with TRBD2. The CDR3 has 13 amino acids. Losses at the gene ends were 7 bases for V and 8 bases for J; bases not matched to a gene: 7. Germline values: CDR1 ENHRY, CDR2 SYGVKD. The CDR3 DNA sequence: TGTGCCATCACCGGGGGGGCGAAGGATGAGCAGTTCTTC. It translates to CAITGGAKDEQFF.

This chain connects TRBV7-2 to TRBJ2-5; D remains ambiguous. With 5 bases removed from V and 4 bases from J, the gap between germline ends came to 11 bases. Germline lookup yields CDR1 SGHTA and CDR2 FQGNSA. The CDR3 totals 13 residues. CDR3 loop: CASSVEVLETQYF. Here the CDR3 DNA reads TGTGCCAGCAGCGTAGAAGTTCTAGAGACCCAGTACTTC. The whole variable domain, remainder taken from reference TRBV7-2 and TRBJ2-5, is GAGVSQSPSNKVTEKGKDVELRCDPISGHTALYWYRQSLGQGLEFLIYFQGNSAPDKSGLPSDRFSAERTGGSVSTLTIQRTQQEDSAVYLCASSVEVLETQYFGPGTRLLVL.

V and J are TRBV15 and TRBJ2-1, with TRBD2 matching 7 bases. The CDR3 runs 13 residues. V was pared by 8 bases and J by 6 bases, with 7 bases of the junction left unmatched. Germline CDR1 and CDR2: LNHNV and YYDKDF (reference sequence). CDR3 protein: CATRSLAVNEQFF. The CDR3 nucleotides read TGTGCCACCCGAAGTCTAGCGGTCAATGAGCAGTTCTTC.

V usage is TRBV18 and J usage is TRBJ2-1; D is unresolved. Trimming took off 5 bases at V and 7 bases at J, with 15 bases between the two ends. This CDR3 region has 14 residues. Germline CDR1 reads KGHSH; CDR2 reads LQKENI. The CDR3: CASSFADRLNEQFF. The CDR3 coding sequence is TGTGCCAGCTCATTCGCTGATCGGCTTAATGAGCAGTTCTTC. The complete variable domain, with remaining parts taken from reference TRBV18 and TRBJ2-1, reads NAGVMQNPRHLVRRRGQEARLRCSPMKGHSHVYWYRQLPEEGLKFMVYLQKENIIDESGMPKERFSAEFPKEGPSILRIQQVVRGDSAAYFCASSFADRLNEQFFGPGTRLTVL.

This clone was observed a few times. This chain uses TRBV15 with TRBJ2-3, with a weak D call TRBD2 (6 bases). The CDR3 contains 16 residues. Trimming took off 1 base at V and 3 bases at J, with 14 bases between the two ends. CDR1 and CDR2 from the germline V gene are LNHNV and YYDKDF (reference sequence). The CDR3 sequence is CATSRVRGGGTDTQYF. The CDR3 DNA reads TGTGCCACCAGCAGAGTTCGGGGAGGAGGAACAGATACGCAGTATTTT.

The chain carries TRBV30 and TRBJ2-7; a possible D gene is TRBD1 (5 bases). Germline loops: CDR1 GTSNPN, CDR2 SVGIG (reference sequence). The CDR3 contains 14 residues. Trimming removed 3 bases at V and 2 bases at J, with 14 bases between. The DNA for the CDR3 is TGTGCCTGGAGCCCTGACAGTGGTACCTACGAGCAGTACTTC. Protein sequence: CAWSPDSGTYEQYF.